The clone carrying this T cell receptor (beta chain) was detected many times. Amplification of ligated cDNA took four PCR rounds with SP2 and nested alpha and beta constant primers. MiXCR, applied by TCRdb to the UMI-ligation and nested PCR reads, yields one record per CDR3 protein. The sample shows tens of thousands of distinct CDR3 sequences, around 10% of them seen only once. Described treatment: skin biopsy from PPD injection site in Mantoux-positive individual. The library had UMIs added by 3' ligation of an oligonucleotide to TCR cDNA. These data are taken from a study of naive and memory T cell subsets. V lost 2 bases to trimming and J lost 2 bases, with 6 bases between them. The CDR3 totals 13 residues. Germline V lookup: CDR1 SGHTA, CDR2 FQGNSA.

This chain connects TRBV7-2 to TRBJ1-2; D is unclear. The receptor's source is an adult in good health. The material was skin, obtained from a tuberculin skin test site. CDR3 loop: CASSLQLNYGYTF. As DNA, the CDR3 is TGTGCCAGCAGCTTACAGCTAAACTATGGCTACACCTTC. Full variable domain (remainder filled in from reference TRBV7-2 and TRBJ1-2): GAGVSQSPSNKVTEKGKDVELRCDPISGHTALYWYRQSLGQGLEFLIYFQGNSAPDKSGLPSDRFSAERTGGSVSTLTIQRTQQEDSAVYLCASSLQLNYGYTFGSGTRLTVV.